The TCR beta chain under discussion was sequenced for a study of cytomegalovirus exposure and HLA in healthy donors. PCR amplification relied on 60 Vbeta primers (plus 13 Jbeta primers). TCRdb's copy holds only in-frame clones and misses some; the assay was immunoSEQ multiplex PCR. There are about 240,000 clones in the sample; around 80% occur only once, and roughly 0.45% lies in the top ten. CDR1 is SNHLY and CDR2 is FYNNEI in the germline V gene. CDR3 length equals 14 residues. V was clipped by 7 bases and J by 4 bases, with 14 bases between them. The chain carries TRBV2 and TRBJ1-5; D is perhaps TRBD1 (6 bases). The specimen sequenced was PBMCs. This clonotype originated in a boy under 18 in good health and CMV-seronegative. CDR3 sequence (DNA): TGTGCCAGCACCCGCGACAGGCTGAATCAGCCCCAGCATTTT. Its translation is CASTRDRLNQPQHF. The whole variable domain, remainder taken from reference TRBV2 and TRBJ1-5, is EPEVTQTPSHQVTQMGQEVILRCVPISNHLYFYWYRQILGQKVEFLVSFYNNEISEKSEIFDDQFSVERPDGSNFTLKIRSTKLEDSAMYFCASTRDRLNQPQHFGDGTRLSIL.